A single sample gave rise to the 15 T cell receptor beta chains below, sequenced in a study of identical twins. TCRdb reanalysed the 5' RACE reads using MiXCR and keeps one entry per CDR3 protein. The data show 1.5 million to 2 million distinct CDR3 sequences, under 35% seen once. Sequences were obtained from cord blood. Receptors originate from a newborn girl in good health.

The V gene is TRBV7-2, the J gene TRBJ2-1; a weak D match, TRBD2 (5 bases). The J call is doubtful: the DNA matches TRBJ2-7 better. CDR1 is SGHTA and CDR2 is FQGNSA in the germline V gene. This CDR3 comprises 15 residues. The CDR3 reads CASSPLALGYNEQYF. The CDR3, as DNA: TGTGCCAGCAGCCCCCTGGCACTAGGGTACAATGAGCAGTACTTC.

The CDR3 DNA sequence: TGTGCCAGCAGCCAAGGTGGGGAGTCTGAAGCTTTCTTT. The encoded protein is CASSQGGESEAFF. The rearrangement uses TRBV14 and TRBJ1-1; D gene uncertain. V lost 1 base to trimming and J lost 6 bases, with 9 bases between them. CDR1 is SGHDN, CDR2 FVKESK, per germline. The CDR3 consists of 13 residues.

The chain recombines TRBV5-6 with TRBJ2-7, with 7 bases matching TRBD1. The CDR3 contains 17 residues. Germline V CDR1 and CDR2: SGHDT, YYEEEE. J lost 0 bases, V lost 4 bases, and 13 bases had no gene match. The CDR3: CASSLRVDRWSSYEQYF. For the CDR3, the DNA is TGTGCCAGCAGCCTCAGAGTGGACAGGTGGAGCTCCTACGAGCAGTACTTC.

The genes are TRBV6-5 and TRBJ2-1; maybe TRBD2 (6 bases). The CDR3 has 15 amino acids. Germline V CDR1 and CDR2: MNHEY, SVGAGI. Trimming left V 3 bases short and J 6 bases short, with 15 bases between. Here the CDR3 reads CASSYREIAVNEQFF. Written as DNA, the CDR3 is TGTGCCAGCAGTTATCGAGAGATAGCGGTCAATGAGCAGTTCTTC.

The chain links TRBV24-1 to TRBJ2-1; TRBD2 matches at 16 bases. CDR1 is KGHDR, CDR2 SFDVKD, per germline. Unmatched junction bases numbered 8, after V lost 7 bases and J lost 9 bases. This CDR3 has 16 residues. The CDR3 loop reads CATSPGLAGGFGEQFF. The CDR3 DNA reads TGTGCCACCAGCCCGGGACTAGCGGGAGGGTTTGGTGAGCAGTTCTTC.

The sample holds many counts of this clonotype. This chain uses TRBV29-1 with TRBJ2-7; 7 nucleotides line up with TRBD1. This CDR3 is built from 12 residues. CDR1 is SQVTM, CDR2 ANQGSEA, per germline. The V and J ends lost 5 bases and 3 bases, in that order; junction bases with no gene match: 4. The CDR3 loop is CSVRDSDYEQYF. For the CDR3, the DNA is TGCAGCGTTCGGGACAGCGACTACGAGCAGTACTTC.

The V call is TRBV20-1, the J call TRBJ1-1; D not certain. Per the germline V gene, CDR1 is DFQATT and CDR2 is SNEGSKA (reference sequence). V was clipped by 7 bases and J by 5 bases, with 17 bases between them. The CDR3 sequence is 13 residues long. This CDR3 reads CSVLKRTRTEAFF. The CDR3 DNA is TGCAGTGTCCTTAAGAGGACGAGGACTGAAGCTTTCTTT.

Many counts were recorded for this clonotype. This chain uses TRBV27 with TRBJ2-7, with TRBD1 matching over 7 bases. Per the germline V gene, CDR1 is MNHEY and CDR2 is SMNVEV (reference sequence). Trimming cost V 10 bases and J 0 bases; bases outside gene matches: 3. The CDR3 totals 12 residues. The CDR3, as DNA: TGTGCCACACAGGGGTCCTCCTACGAGCAGTACTTC. It specifies CATQGSSYEQYF.

The CDR3 DNA reads TGTGCCAGCATATCGGGCGGTTGGAGCACAGATACGCAGTATTTT. This translates into CASISGGWSTDTQYF. The rearrangement uses TRBV2 and TRBJ2-3; D gene unclear. V was trimmed by 7 bases and J by 0 bases, leaving 14 bases between them. The CDR3 runs 15 residues. CDR1 is SNHLY and CDR2 is FYNNEI in the germline V gene.

This clonotype has more than one count but fewer than ten. The chain couples TRBV3-1 to TRBJ2-3, with D perhaps matching TRBD2 (6 bases). The V gene lost 1 base and the J gene lost 8 bases, with 22 bases spanning the gap. The CDR3 has 17 residues. Germline-derived CDR1 and CDR2 are LGHDT and YNNKEL (reference sequence). The chain's CDR3 is CASSQGLRDRRFGTQYF. CDR3 DNA sequence: TGTGCCAGCAGCCAAGGTTTGCGGGACCGCCGTTTCGGTACGCAGTATTTT.

This clonotype was picked up a small number of times. The chain uses TRBV12-3 or TRBV12-4 and TRBJ2-3, with 10 bases aligning to TRBD2. V lost 3 bases to trimming and J lost 5 bases; unmatched junction nucleotides: 11. This CDR3 has 17 residues. The CDR3: CASSLRTRTSGLDTQYF. The CDR3 DNA follows: TGTGCCAGCAGTTTGAGGACGAGGACTAGCGGACTAGATACGCAGTATTTT.

Only a few counts were recorded for this clonotype. The genes are TRBV11-2 and TRBJ1-2; 7 positions match TRBD1. The CDR3 contains 15 residues. Germline-derived CDR1 and CDR2 are SGHAT and FQNNGV. V was clipped by 1 base and J by 5 bases; unmatched bases: 7. The CDR3 bases are TGTGCCAGCAGCTTAGGTTGGGGGACAGTGTATGGCTACACCTTC. It encodes CASSLGWGTVYGYTF.

There are a few counts of this clonotype. The J gene is TRBJ2-1, the V gene TRBV6-1; a weak D match, TRBD1 (6 bases). This CDR3 has 15 amino acids. V was clipped by 5 bases and J by 5 bases, with 16 bases between them. From germline, CDR1 is MNHNS and CDR2 SASEGT. The CDR3 loop is CASSIQGHTNNEQFF. CDR3 in DNA: TGTGCCAGCAGTATACAGGGTCATACGAACAATGAGCAGTTCTTC.

The gene calls are TRBV5-1 and TRBJ2-3; 14 bases line up with TRBD2. The V and J ends lost 4 bases and 0 bases, in that order; junction bases with no gene match: 4. The CDR3 has 17 residues. Per germline, CDR1 SGHRS and CDR2 YFSETQ. CDR3 nucleotide sequence: TGCGCCAGCAGCGAGGGACTAGCGGGGGTGAGCACAGATACGCAGTATTTT. It codes for CASSEGLAGVSTDTQYF.

This clonotype occurred once. V is TRBV21-1 and J is TRBJ2-3; the listed D gene, TRBD1, was not tested against the DNA. TRBV21-1 is marked as a pseudogene. CDR3 length equals 19 residues. The CDR3 region has the DNA TGTGCCAGCAGCAAAACCGGGACAGGGTCAACGCCGCGCACAGATACGCAGTATTTT. It codes for CASSKTGTGSTPRTDTQYF.